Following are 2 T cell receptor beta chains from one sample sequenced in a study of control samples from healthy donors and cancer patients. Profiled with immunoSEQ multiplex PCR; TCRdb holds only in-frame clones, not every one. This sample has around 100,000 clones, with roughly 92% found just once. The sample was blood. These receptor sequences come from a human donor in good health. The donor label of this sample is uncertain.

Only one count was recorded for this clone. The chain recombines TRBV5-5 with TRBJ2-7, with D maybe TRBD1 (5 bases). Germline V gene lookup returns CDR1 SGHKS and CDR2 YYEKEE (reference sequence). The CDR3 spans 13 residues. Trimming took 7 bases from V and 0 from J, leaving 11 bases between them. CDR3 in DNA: TGTGCCAGCGGAACAGGATACTCCTACGAGCAGTACGTC. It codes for CASGTGYSYEQYV.

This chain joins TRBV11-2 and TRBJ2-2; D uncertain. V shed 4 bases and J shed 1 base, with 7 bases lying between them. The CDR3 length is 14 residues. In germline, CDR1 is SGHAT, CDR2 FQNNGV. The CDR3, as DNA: TGTGCCAGCAGCTCCACAGAGAACACCGGGGAGCTGTTTTTT. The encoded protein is CASSSTENTGELFF.